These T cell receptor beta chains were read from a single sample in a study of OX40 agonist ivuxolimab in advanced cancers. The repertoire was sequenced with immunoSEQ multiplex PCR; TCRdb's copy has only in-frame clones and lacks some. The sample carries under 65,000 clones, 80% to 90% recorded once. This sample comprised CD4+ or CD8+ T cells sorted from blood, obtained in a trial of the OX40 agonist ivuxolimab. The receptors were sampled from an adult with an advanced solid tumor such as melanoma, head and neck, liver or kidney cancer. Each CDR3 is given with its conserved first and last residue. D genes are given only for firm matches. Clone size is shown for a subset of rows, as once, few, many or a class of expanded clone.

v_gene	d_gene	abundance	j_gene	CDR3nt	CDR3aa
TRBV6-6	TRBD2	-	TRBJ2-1	TGTGCCAGCAGTTACTCGGCGGGAGTTTACAATGAGCAGTTCTTC	CASSYSAGVYNEQFF
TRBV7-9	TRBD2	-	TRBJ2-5	TGTGCCAGCAGCAAGGGGACTAGTGAGGGCGAGACCCAGTACTTC	CASSKGTSEGETQYF
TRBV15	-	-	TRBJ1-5	TGTGCCACCAGCAGAGTAGTCAATCAGCCCCAGCATTTT	CATSRVVNQPQHF
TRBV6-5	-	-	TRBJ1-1	TGTGCCAGCAGTTACTCCCAGGCTAACACTGAAGCTTTCTTT	CASSYSQANTEAFF
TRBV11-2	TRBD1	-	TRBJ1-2	TGTGCCAGCAGCTTAGGGGGACAGGGGTACTATGGCTACACCTTC	CASSLGGQGYYGYTF
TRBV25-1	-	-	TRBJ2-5	TGTGCCAGCAGTGAATTAAATGGGGGGCAAGAGACCCAGTACTTC	CASSELNGGQETQYF
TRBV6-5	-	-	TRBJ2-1	TGTGCCAGCAGTTCAAGGGGCACCTACAATGAGCAGTTCTTC	CASSSRGTYNEQFF
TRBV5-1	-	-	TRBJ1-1	TGCGCCAGCAGCTTGGATACAGGAGGGAACACTGAAGCTTTCTTT	CASSLDTGGNTEAFF
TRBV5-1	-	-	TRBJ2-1	TGCGCCAGCAGCACAGGGCGGGAGAGTTCCTACAATGAGCAGTTCTTC	CASSTGRESSYNEQFF
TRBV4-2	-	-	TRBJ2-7	TGTGCCAGCAGCCAAGATCTTCTTGCGGGGCCGGCGTACGAGCAGTACTTC	CASSQDLLAGPAYEQYF
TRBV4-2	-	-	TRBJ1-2	TGTGCCAGCAGCCAAGATTTTCCAGATCTTAACTATGGCTACACCTTC	CASSQDFPDLNYGYTF
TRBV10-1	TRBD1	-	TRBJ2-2	TGCGCCAGCAGTGGGGCCGGGACAGGGGCGAACACCGGGGAGCTGTTTTTT	CASSGAGTGANTGELFF
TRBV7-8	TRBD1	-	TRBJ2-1	TGTGCCAGCAGCTTAGGCAGGGGGCTAAACAATGAGCAGTTCTTC	CASSLGRGLNNEQFF
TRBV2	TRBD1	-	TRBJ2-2	TGTGCCAGCACCTTGAGGGGGGACAGGGGGCGCGAAAGCACCGGGGAGCTGTTTTTT	CASTLRGDRGRESTGELFF
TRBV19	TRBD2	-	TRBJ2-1	TGTGCCAGTAGTATTAGCGGGAGCCCGCGAGGTGAGCAGTTCTTC	CASSISGSPRGEQFF
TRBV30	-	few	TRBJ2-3	TGTGCCTTAAGCCGGACAGATACGCAGTATTTT	CALSRTDTQYF
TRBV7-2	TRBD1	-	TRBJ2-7	TGTGCCAGCAGTTTCGGGACAGCCAGCTACGAGCAGTACTTC	CASSFGTASYEQYF
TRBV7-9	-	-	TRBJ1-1	TGTGCCAGCAGCTTAGTCTCGACTGATAGGGCTTTCTTT	CASSLVSTDRAFF
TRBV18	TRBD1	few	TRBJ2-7	TGTGCCAGCTCACCTACAGGGGTGGACGAGCAGTACTTC	CASSPTGVDEQYF
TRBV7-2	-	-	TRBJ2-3	TGTGCCAGCAGCAAGGGACTTTTCACAGATACGCAGTATTTT	CASSKGLFTDTQYF